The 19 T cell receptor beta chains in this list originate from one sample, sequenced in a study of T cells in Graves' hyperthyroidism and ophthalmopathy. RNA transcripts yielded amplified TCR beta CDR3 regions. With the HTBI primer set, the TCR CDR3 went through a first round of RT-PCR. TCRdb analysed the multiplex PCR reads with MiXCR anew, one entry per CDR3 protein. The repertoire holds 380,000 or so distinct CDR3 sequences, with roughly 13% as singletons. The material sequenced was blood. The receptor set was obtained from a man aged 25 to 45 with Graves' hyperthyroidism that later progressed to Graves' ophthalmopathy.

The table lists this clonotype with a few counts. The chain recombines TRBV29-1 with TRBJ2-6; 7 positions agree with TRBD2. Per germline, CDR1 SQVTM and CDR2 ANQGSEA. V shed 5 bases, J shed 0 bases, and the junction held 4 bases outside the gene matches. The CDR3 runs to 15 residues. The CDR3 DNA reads TGCAGCGTTTTGGGGGGGAGCTCTGGGGCCAACGTCCTGACTTTC. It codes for CSVLGGSSGANVLTF.

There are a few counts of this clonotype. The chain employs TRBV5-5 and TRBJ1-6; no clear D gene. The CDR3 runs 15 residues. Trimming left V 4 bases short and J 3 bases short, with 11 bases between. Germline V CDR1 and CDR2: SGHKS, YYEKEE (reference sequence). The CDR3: CASSVTRDYNSPLHF. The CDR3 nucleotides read TGTGCCAGCAGCGTGACTCGGGACTATAATTCACCCCTCCACTTT.

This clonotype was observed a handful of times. CDR3 nucleotides: TGCGCCAGCAGTAAGGCCGGGTACCTCACAGATACGCAGTATTTT. Translating gives CASSKAGYLTDTQYF. The chain employs TRBV5-1 and TRBJ2-3; D gene unclear. The germline V and J ends were trimmed by 5 bases and 2 bases, with 15 bases remaining between them. The CDR3 length is 15 residues. Per germline, CDR1 SGHRS and CDR2 YFSETQ.

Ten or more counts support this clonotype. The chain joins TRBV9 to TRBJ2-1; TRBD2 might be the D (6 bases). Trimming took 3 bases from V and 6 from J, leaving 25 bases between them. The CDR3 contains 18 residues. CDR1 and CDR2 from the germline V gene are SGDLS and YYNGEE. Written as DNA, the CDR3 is TGTGCCAGCAGCGCAGGGATTGGGGAGTGGACTATATCCAATGAGCAGTTCTTC. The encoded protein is CASSAGIGEWTISNEQFF. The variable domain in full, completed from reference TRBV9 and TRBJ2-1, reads DSGVTQTPKHLITATGQRVTLRCSPRSGDLSVYWYQQSLDQGLQFLIQYYNGEERAKGNILERFSAQQFPDLHSELNLSSLELGDSALYFCASSAGIGEWTISNEQFFGPGTRLTVL.

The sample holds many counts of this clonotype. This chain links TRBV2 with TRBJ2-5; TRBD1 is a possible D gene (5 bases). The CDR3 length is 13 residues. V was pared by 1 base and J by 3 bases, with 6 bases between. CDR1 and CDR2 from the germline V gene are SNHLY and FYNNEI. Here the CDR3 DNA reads TGTGCCAGCAGTGAAGAAGGGGAAGAGACCCAGTACTTC. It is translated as CASSEEGEETQYF. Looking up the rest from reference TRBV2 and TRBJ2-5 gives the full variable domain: EPEVTQTPSHQVTQMGQEVILRCVPISNHLYFYWYRQILGQKVEFLVSFYNNEISEKSEIFDDQFSVERPDGSNFTLKIRSTKLEDSAMYFCASSEEGEETQYFGPGTRLLVL.

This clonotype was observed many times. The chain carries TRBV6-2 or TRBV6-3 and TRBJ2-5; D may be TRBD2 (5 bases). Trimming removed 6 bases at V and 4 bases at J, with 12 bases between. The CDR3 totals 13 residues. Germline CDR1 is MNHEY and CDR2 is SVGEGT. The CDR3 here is CASSGLVRETQYF. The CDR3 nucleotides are TGTGCCAGCAGCGGACTTGTAAGAGAGACCCAGTACTTC.

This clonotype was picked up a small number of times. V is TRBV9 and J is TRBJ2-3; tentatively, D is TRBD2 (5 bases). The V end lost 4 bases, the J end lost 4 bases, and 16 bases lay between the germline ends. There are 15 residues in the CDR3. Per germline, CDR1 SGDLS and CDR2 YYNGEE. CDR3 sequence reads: CASSPSRLGADTQYF. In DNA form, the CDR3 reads TGTGCCAGCAGCCCCTCTCGTCTCGGGGCAGATACGCAGTATTTT. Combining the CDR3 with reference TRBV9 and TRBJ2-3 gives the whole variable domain DSGVTQTPKHLITATGQRVTLRCSPRSGDLSVYWYQQSLDQGLQFLIQYYNGEERAKGNILERFSAQQFPDLHSELNLSSLELGDSALYFCASSPSRLGADTQYFGPGTRLTVL.

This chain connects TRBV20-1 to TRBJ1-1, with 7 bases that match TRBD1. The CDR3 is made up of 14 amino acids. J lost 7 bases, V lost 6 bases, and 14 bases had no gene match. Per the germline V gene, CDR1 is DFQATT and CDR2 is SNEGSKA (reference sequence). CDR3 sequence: CSAFRPGGPIEAFF. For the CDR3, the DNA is TGCAGTGCCTTCAGGCCAGGGGGTCCTATTGAAGCTTTCTTT.

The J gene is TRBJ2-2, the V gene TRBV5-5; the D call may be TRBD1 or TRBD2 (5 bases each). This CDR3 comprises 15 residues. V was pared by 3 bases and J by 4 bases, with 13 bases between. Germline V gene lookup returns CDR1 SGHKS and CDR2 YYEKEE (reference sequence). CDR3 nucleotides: TGTGCCAGCAGCTCGGACATTGGAGGCACCGGGGAGCTGTTTTTT. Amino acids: CASSSDIGGTGELFF.

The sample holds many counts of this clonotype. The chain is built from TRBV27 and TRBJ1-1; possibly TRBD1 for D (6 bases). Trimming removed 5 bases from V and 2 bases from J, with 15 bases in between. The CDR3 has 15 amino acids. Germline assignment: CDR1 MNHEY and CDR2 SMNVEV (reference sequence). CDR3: CASSLRRGSNTEAFF. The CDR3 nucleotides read TGTGCCAGCAGTCTCCGGAGGGGGAGTAACACTGAAGCTTTCTTT.

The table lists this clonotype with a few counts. This CDR3 is CAWRGSGYGYTF. The DNA of the CDR3 is TGTGCCTGGAGGGGATCGGGATATGGCTACACCTTC. The chain couples TRBV30 to TRBJ1-2, with unresolved D. Trimming left V 3 bases short and J 5 bases short, with 10 bases between. The germline V gene has CDR1 GTSNPN and CDR2 SVGIG (reference sequence). CDR3 length: 12 amino acids.

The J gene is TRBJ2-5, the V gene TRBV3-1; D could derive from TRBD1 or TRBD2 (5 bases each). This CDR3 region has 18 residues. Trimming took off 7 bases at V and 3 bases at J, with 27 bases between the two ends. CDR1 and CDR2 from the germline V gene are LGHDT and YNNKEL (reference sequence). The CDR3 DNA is TGTGCCAGCACCCCCTCAAAACATCAGACAGCGAGGGAAGAGACCCAGTACTTC. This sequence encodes CASTPSKHQTAREETQYF.

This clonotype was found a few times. Here the CDR3 reads CSARDPRQPPYEQYF. CDR3 coding DNA: TGCAGTGCTAGAGATCCGAGACAGCCACCCTACGAGCAGTACTTC. The chain has TRBV20-1 and TRBJ2-7; perhaps TRBD1 as D (5 bases). This CDR3 region has 15 residues. With 0 bases removed from V and 2 bases from J, the gap between germline ends came to 14 bases. Germline CDR1 is DFQATT and CDR2 is SNEGSKA (reference sequence).

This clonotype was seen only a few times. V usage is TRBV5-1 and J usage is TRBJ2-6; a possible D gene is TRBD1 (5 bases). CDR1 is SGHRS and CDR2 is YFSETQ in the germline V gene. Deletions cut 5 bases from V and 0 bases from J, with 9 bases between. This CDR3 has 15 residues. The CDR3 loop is CASRGDLSGANVLTF. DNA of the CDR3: TGCGCCAGCAGAGGGGATCTCTCTGGGGCCAACGTCCTGACTTTC.

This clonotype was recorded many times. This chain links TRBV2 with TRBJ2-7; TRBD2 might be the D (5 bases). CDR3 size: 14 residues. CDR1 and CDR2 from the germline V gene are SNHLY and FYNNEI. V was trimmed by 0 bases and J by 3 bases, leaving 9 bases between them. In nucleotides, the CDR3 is TGTGCCAGCAGTGAAGCCTCGGAGGTCTACGAGCAGTACTTC. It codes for CASSEASEVYEQYF.

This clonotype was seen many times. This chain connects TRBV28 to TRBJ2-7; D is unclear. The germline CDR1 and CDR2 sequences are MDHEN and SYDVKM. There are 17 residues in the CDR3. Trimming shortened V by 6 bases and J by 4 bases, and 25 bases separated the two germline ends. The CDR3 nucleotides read TGTGCCAGCAGCCTAAACCTCGGCAGGTCTACGTTTTACGAGCAGTACTTC. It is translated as CASSLNLGRSTFYEQYF.

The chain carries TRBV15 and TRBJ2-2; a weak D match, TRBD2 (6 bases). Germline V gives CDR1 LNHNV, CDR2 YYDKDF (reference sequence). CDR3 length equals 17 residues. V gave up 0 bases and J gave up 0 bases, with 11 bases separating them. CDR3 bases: TGTGCCACCAGCAGAGAGGAGGGGCTATCGAACACCGGGGAGCTGTTTTTT. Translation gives CATSREEGLSNTGELFF.

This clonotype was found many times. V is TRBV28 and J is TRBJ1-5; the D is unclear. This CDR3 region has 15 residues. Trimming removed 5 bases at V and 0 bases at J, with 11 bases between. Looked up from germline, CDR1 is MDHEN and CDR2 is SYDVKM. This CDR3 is CASSLLFYSNQPQHF. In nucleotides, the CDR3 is TGTGCCAGCAGTCTACTATTCTATAGCAATCAGCCCCAGCATTTT.

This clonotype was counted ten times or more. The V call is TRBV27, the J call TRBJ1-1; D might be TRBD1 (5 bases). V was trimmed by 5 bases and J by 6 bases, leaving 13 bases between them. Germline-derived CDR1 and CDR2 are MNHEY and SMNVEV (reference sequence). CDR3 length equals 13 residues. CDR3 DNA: TGTGCCAGCAGTCCCTTAGGGGCCGCTGAAGCTTTCTTT. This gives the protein CASSPLGAAEAFF.